The sequence of this T cell receptor (beta chain) was determined in a study of cytomegalovirus exposure and HLA in healthy donors. Looking at the study overall: Roughly 180 million T cells yielded 117 million unique TCR beta sequences in earlier analysis. Study observations and caveats: Data from an earlier analysis indicated that most TCR beta V segments were productive either about 87% or about 30% of the time.

The PCR made use of 60 Vbeta and 13 Jbeta primers. The protocol was immunoSEQ multiplex PCR, while the TCRdb copy is restricted to in-frame clones and leaves out a portion. The data show roughly 80,000 clones, about two thirds seen once. A remark on this clone: As yet, its antigen is unknown.

The sequenced material came from PBMCs. This TCR was recovered from a man aged 25 to 40 in good health and CMV-seropositive.

The CDR3, as DNA: TGTGCCACCAGCAGCTATTATGCAACTAATGAAAAACTGTTTTTT. Its translation is CATSSYYATNEKLFF. The rearrangement links TRBV15 to TRBJ1-4; D remains ambiguous. This CDR3 region has 15 residues. Germline-derived CDR1 and CDR2 are LNHNV and YYDKDF (reference sequence). Deletions cut 3 bases from V and 0 bases from J, with 8 bases between.